This TCR beta chain was found in a study of control samples from healthy donors and cancer patients. This clone was picked up a small number of times. Generated by immunoSEQ multiplex PCR, the TCRdb table keeps only in-frame clones and is missing some. Among approximately 130,000 clones listed, around 87% were seen once. The CDR3 sequence is 14 residues long. From germline, CDR1 is ENHRY and CDR2 SYGVKD. Trimming at V came to 6 bases and at J to 3 bases, leaving 8 bases not matched to a gene. This TCR was recovered from a man aged 55 to 70 in good health. The chain employs TRBV10-3 and TRBJ2-7, with TRBD1 matching 7 bases. The material sequenced was blood. The CDR3 DNA sequence: TGTGCCATCAGCGGAACCGGGACAGTCTACGAGCAGTACTTC. It is translated as CAISGTGTVYEQYF.